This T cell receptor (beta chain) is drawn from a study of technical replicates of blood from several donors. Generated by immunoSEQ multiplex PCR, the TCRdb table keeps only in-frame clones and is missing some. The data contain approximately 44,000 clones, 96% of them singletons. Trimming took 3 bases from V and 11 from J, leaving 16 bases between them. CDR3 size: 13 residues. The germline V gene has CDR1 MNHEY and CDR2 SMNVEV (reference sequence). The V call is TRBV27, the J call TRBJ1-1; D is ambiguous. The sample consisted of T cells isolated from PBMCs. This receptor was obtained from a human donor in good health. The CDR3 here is CASSFQGRSGAFF. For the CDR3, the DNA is TGTGCCAGCAGTTTCCAAGGGAGGTCCGGGGCTTTCTTT.